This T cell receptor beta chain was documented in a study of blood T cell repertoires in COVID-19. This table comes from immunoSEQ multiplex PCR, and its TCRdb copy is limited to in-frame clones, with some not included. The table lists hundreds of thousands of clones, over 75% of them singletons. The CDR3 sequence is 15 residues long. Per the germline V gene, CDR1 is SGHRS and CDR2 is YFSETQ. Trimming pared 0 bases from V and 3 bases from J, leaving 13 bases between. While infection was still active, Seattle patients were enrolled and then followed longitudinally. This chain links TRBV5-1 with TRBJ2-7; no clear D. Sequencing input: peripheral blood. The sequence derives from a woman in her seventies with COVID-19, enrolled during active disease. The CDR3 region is CASSLEAADLYEQYF. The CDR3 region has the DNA TGCGCCAGCAGCTTGGAGGCGGCAGACCTCTACGAGCAGTACTTC.